What follows are 21 T cell receptor beta chains derived from one specimen sequenced in a study of T cell clonality in common variable immunodeficiency. Using immunoSEQ multiplex PCR, the repertoire was profiled, and TCRdb retains in-frame clones only, with some absent. Sampling found tens of thousands of clones, none seen once. Sequences were obtained from peripheral blood mononuclear cells. These TCRs come from a person aged 18-69 years in good health.

The sample holds many counts of this clone. The read ends 3 residues before the CDR3 terminus; that terminus is restored from the germline J gene. The chain couples TRBV4-2 to TRBJ2-2; 11 bases map to TRBD1. Germline-derived CDR1 and CDR2 are LGHNA and YNFKEQ. The V segment lost 4 bases and the J segment 3 bases; nucleotides outside the gene matches: 7. The CDR3 has 17 residues. The DNA read from the CDR3 is TGTGCCAGCAGCCCCCTTCCGGGACAGGGGGACACCGGGGAG. Residues: CASSPLPGQGDTGE. The CDR3, in full, reads CASSPLPGQGDTGELFF.

This clone was picked up a small number of times. From the germline J gene comes the end of the CDR3, since the read stops 3 residues before it. The gene calls are TRBV10-3 and TRBJ2-1; TRBD2 is a possible D gene (5 bases). The germline V gene has CDR1 ENHRY and CDR2 SYGVKD. The length of the CDR3 is 18 residues. Between the trimmed V and J ends, which lost 1 base and 7 bases, there was a span of 23 bases. CDR3 DNA (partial): TGTGCCATCAGTGAGTTACGACTGGTAGCGACCGGGATGAATGAG. It specifies CAISELRLVATGMNE. The whole CDR3 protein is CAISELRLVATGMNEQFF.

This clone has at least ten counts. The read comes to an end 3 residues before the CDR3 does, leaving the germline J gene to fill in the end. The chain recombines TRBV30 with TRBJ2-3; 7 bases map to TRBD2. The V gene's germline CDR1 is GTSNPN and CDR2 SVGIG (reference sequence). V trimming: 4 bases; J trimming: 2 bases; junction bases outside the gene matches: 3. The CDR3 consists of 13 residues. The CDR3 loop reads CAWTSGSTDTQYF. CDR3 DNA, as far as it was read: TGTGCCTGGACTAGCGGATCCACAGATACG.

In this sample, this clone turned up many times. The sequenced fragment ends 3 residues before the CDR3 boundary, so the rest is inferred from the germline J gene. This sequence joins TRBV28 and TRBJ2-7, with 9 positions matching TRBD2. There are 14 residues in the CDR3. Germline trimming cut 5 bases from V and 5 bases from J; bases unmatched to any gene: 7. CDR1 MDHEN and CDR2 SYDVKM come from the germline V gene. The covered CDR3 bases are TGTGCCAGCAGTCCCCGGCTAGCGGGAAACGAG. It codes for CASSPRLAGNE. The whole CDR3 reads CASSPRLAGNEQYF.

This clone showed up many times. From the germline J gene comes the end of the CDR3, since the read stops 3 residues before it. The chain recombines TRBV14 with TRBJ2-5; no clear D. CDR3 length: 16 amino acids. Germline values: CDR1 SGHDN, CDR2 FVKESK. V shed 0 bases and J shed 3 bases, with 14 bases lying between them. The sequenced CDR3 bases are TGTGCCAGCAGCCAAGAACTTCGGCAGGATAAAGAGACC. Translated, it gives CASSQELRQDKET. The entire CDR3 sequence reads CASSQELRQDKETQYF. Drawing the rest from reference TRBV14 and TRBJ2-5, the complete variable domain is EAGVTQFPSHSVIEKGQTVTLRCDPISGHDNLYWYRRVMGKEIKFLLHFVKESKQDESGMPNNRFLAERTGGTYSTLKVQPAELEDSGVYFCASSQELRQDKETQYFGPGTRLLVL.

Ten or more counts support this clone. The CDR3 end lies 3 residues beyond the end of the read and is filled in from the germline J gene. This sequence joins TRBV11-2 and TRBJ2-1; D gene uncertain. This CDR3 spans 14 amino acids. Germline assignment: CDR1 SGHAT and CDR2 FQNNGV. Trimming shortened V by 0 bases and J by 5 bases, and 8 bases separated the two germline ends. The CDR3 loop is CASSLDRLDNEQFF. The sequenced part of the CDR3 DNA is TGTGCCAGCAGCTTAGACAGGCTTGACAATGAG.

Ten or more counts support this clone. The read ends 3 residues before the CDR3 terminus; that terminus is restored from the germline J gene. The chain recombines TRBV19 with TRBJ1-4; 8 nucleotides line up with TRBD1. V was pared by 7 bases and J by 8 bases, with 9 bases of the junction left unmatched. CDR1 LNHDA and CDR2 SQIVND come from the germline V gene (reference sequence). CDR3 size: 14 residues. The CDR3 spells CASNRGSTNEKLFF. The sequenced part of the CDR3 DNA is TGTGCCAGTAACAGGGGGAGTACGAACGAAAAA.

This clone was found many times. The sequence runs out 3 residues before the end of the CDR3; the remainder is reconstructed from the germline J gene. This chain links TRBV20-1 with TRBJ2-7, with D unresolved. Per the germline V gene, CDR1 is DFQATT and CDR2 is SNEGSKA (reference sequence). The CDR3 is 12 residues long. V dropped 5 bases and J dropped 3 bases, with 11 bases sitting between them. The covered CDR3 bases are TGCAGTGCTTCCCGAAGCCACTACGAG. It yields the protein CSASRSHYE. The full CDR3 sequence reads CSASRSHYEQYF.

In its sample, this clone was seen many times. With the read ending 3 residues before the CDR3 end, the germline J gene is used to fill in that end. This chain links TRBV2 with TRBJ1-2; tentatively, D is TRBD1 (5 bases). This CDR3 is built from 13 residues. The V gene lost 3 bases and the J gene lost 4 bases, with 9 bases spanning the gap. Germline V gives CDR1 SNHLY, CDR2 FYNNEI. CDR3 bases read: TGTGCCAGCAGTGATGACAGCTCCTATGGC. Encoded protein: CASSDDSSYG. The full CDR3 is CASSDDSSYGYTF.

This clone was seen ten or more times. Read data end 3 residues before the CDR3 end; the end is taken from the germline J gene. This rearrangement joins TRBV18 to TRBJ1-2; a weak D match, TRBD1 (5 bases). The V end lost 2 bases, the J end lost 2 bases, and 6 bases lay between the germline ends. The germline gives CDR1 KGHSH, CDR2 LQKENI. The length of the CDR3 is 13 residues. The DNA read from the CDR3 is TGTGCCAGCTCACCAGGGGCGAACTATGGC. Protein sequence: CASSPGANYG. The entire CDR3 protein is CASSPGANYGYTF.

This clone has ten or more counts. The read falls 3 residues short of the CDR3 end, and the missing part is taken from the germline J gene. The V and J genes are TRBV29-1 and TRBJ1-2, with D unresolved. The germline V and J ends were trimmed by 3 bases and 2 bases, with 10 bases remaining between them. The length of the CDR3 is 13 residues. The germline CDR1 and CDR2 sequences are SQVTM and ANQGSEA. Here the CDR3 reads CSVDRQANYGYTF. CDR3 bases read: TGCAGCGTTGATCGGCAGGCCAACTATGGC.

This clone was seen repeatedly, ten times or more. The CDR3 end is not reached by the read, which stops 3 residues before it; the germline J gene fills it in. V gene TRBV9 combines with J gene TRBJ2-3; 8 bases are a match to TRBD2. The CDR3 is 17 residues long. Per germline, CDR1 SGDLS and CDR2 YYNGEE. J gave up 5 bases and V 0 bases, and 11 bases lay outside the gene matches. The CDR3 loop is CASSVVPAAGVRDTQYF. CDR3 DNA (partial): TGTGCCAGCAGCGTAGTACCGGCAGCGGGAGTTAGAGATACG.

This clone was recorded at least ten times. The CDR3 extends 3 residues past the end of the read, so its final part is completed from the germline J gene. The chain is built from TRBV6-1 and TRBJ2-1; 7 nucleotides align to TRBD2. Germline trimming cut 6 bases from V and 7 bases from J; bases unmatched to any gene: 15. The germline CDR1 and CDR2 sequences are MNHNS and SASEGT. The CDR3 is 16 amino acids. CDR3 sequence: CASSETSGEGQNEQFF. Partial CDR3 DNA: TGTGCCAGCAGCGAAACGTCGGGGGAGGGCCAGAATGAG.

This clone was recorded many times. The CDR3 loop reads CSARDTGEEGSPLHF. CDR3 bases read: TGCAGTGCTAGAGATACGGGGGAGGAGGGTTCACCC. The V call is TRBV20-1, the J call TRBJ1-6; maybe TRBD1 (5 bases). The read stops 3 residues short of the end of the CDR3; the missing end is completed from the germline J gene. The length of the CDR3 is 15 residues. Germline values: CDR1 DFQATT, CDR2 SNEGSKA (reference sequence). Trimming cost V 0 bases and J 9 bases, with 15 bases left between them.

The table lists this clone with many counts. The covered CDR3 bases are TGCAGTGCTATCGGACTGGGCACAGATACG. It yields the protein CSAIGLGTDT. The entire CDR3 protein reads CSAIGLGTDTQYF. V is TRBV20-1 and J is TRBJ2-3; D possibly corresponds to TRBD2 (5 bases). The read terminates 3 residues ahead of where the CDR3 ends, so the germline J gene completes it. The germline CDR1 and CDR2 sequences are DFQATT and SNEGSKA (reference sequence). Trimming removed 4 bases from V and 1 base from J, with 9 bases in between. The CDR3 has 13 residues.

This clone was recorded many times. The read terminates 3 residues ahead of where the CDR3 ends, so the germline J gene completes it. The chain employs TRBV11-2 and TRBJ2-2, with 7 bases matching TRBD1. J lost 6 bases, V lost 5 bases, and 6 bases had no gene match. The CDR3 extends over 14 amino acids. Germline V gene data show CDR1 as SGHAT and CDR2 as FQNNGV. The CDR3 is CASSLTGFAGELFF. The sequenced part of the CDR3 DNA is TGTGCCAGCAGCCTGACAGGGTTCGCCGGGGAG.

This clone has ten or more counts. The read falls 3 residues short of the CDR3 end, and the missing part is taken from the germline J gene. The chain employs TRBV7-9 and TRBJ1-1; 9 nucleotides match TRBD1. V dropped 5 bases and J dropped 4; count of bases not matched to a gene: 8. Germline V gene data show CDR1 as SEHNR and CDR2 as FQNEAQ (reference sequence). This CDR3 comprises 15 residues. CDR3 amino acids: CASSESQGARTEAFF. The covered CDR3 bases are TGTGCCAGCAGCGAATCACAGGGGGCGCGCACTGAA.

The table lists this clone with many counts. The DNA ends 3 residues before the CDR3 does, and the rest of the CDR3 is filled in from the germline J gene. This rearrangement joins TRBV5-1 to TRBJ2-7, with D maybe TRBD2 (6 bases). V was clipped by 4 bases and J by 4 bases, with 15 bases between them. The CDR3 totals 14 residues. In germline, CDR1 is SGHRS, CDR2 YFSETQ. The sequenced CDR3 bases are TGCGCCAGCAGCCTTTTGGGGGGAGAATACGAG. It codes for CASSLLGGEYE. The full CDR3 is CASSLLGGEYEQYF.

This clone was picked up many times. The read ends 3 residues shy of where the CDR3 ends; the end is completed using the germline J gene. The rearrangement uses TRBV7-3 and TRBJ2-1; 9 bases agree with TRBD1. The CDR3 is 15 residues long. Germline loops: CDR1 SGHTA, CDR2 FQGTGA. The junction had 3 bases not matched to a gene; V was cut back by 2 bases and J by 4 bases. The sequenced CDR3 bases are TGTGCCAGCAGCTTAGGACAGGGGATGTACAATGAG. Translation gives CASSLGQGMYNE. The CDR3, in full, reads CASSLGQGMYNEQFF.

This clone was seen repeatedly, ten times or more. The read comes to an end 3 residues before the CDR3 does, leaving the germline J gene to fill in the end. V is TRBV11-3 and J is TRBJ1-1, with 9 bases identical to TRBD1. The CDR3 covers 14 residues. V lost 5 bases, J lost 3 bases, and 4 bases stayed unmatched. Germline V gene data show CDR1 as SGHNT and CDR2 as YENEEA. Incomplete CDR3 DNA: TGTGCCAGCAGCCTCACAGGGGGCTACACTGAA. This gives the protein CASSLTGGYTE. The complete CDR3 reads CASSLTGGYTEAFF.

This clone turned up a few times. From the germline J gene comes the end of the CDR3, since the read stops 3 residues before it. This chain joins TRBV11-3 and TRBJ2-7; a weak D match, TRBD1 (5 bases). CDR1 and CDR2 (germline): SGHNT, YENEEA. The V end lost 5 bases, the J end lost 4 bases, and 18 bases lay between the germline ends. This CDR3 region has 15 residues. CDR3: CASSPTYDRRYEQYF. The DNA read from the CDR3 is TGTGCCAGCAGCCCCACGTACGACAGAAGGTACGAG.